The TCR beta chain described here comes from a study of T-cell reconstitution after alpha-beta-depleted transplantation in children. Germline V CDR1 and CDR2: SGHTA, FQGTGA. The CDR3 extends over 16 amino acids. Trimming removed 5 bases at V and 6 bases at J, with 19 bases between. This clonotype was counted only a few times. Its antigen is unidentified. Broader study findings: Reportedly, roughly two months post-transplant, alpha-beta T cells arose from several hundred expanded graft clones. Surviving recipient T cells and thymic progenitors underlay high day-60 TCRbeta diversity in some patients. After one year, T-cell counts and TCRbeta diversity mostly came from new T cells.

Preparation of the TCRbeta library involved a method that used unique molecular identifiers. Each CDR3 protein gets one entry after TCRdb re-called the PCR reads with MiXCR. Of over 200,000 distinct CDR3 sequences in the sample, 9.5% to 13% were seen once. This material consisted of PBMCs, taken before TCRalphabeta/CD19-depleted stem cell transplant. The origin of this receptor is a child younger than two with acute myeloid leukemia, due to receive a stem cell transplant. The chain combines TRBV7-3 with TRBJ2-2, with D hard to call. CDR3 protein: CASSPAAPLMAGELFF. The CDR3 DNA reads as TGTGCCAGCAGCCCCGCGGCCCCCCTGATGGCCGGGGAGCTGTTTTTT.